These 7 T cell receptor beta chains share one sample of origin, sequenced in a study of long-term antiretroviral therapy in people with HIV. Version v3.0 of the immunoSEQ assay ran at survey level. Clones were sequenced by immunoSEQ multiplex PCR, and TCRdb holds only the in-frame ones, with some missing. The sample carries fewer than 40,000 clones, more than 70% recorded once. The sample in question was unsorted PBMCs, obtained 3.1 years after starting antiretroviral therapy. These receptors came from a woman aged 50 to 60 with HIV.

The V gene is TRBV5-4, the J gene TRBJ1-2; 8 nucleotides agree with TRBD1. The CDR3 covers 15 residues. Trimming cost V 1 base and J 3 bases; bases outside gene matches: 5. The germline V gene encodes CDR1 SGHNT and CDR2 YYREEE (reference sequence). Written as DNA, the CDR3 is TGTGCCAGCAGCTTGATTGGACAGGGTGACTATGGCTACACCTTC. Its protein is CASSLIGQGDYGYTF. Together with reference TRBV5-4 and TRBJ1-2, the CDR3 gives the full variable domain: ETGVTQSPTHLIKTRGQQVTLRCSSQSGHNTVSWYQQALGQGPQFIFQYYREEENGRGNFPPRFSGLQFPNYSSELNVNALELDDSALYLCASSLIGQGDYGYTFGSGTRLTVV.

The V gene is TRBV10-3, the J gene TRBJ1-5; 10 bases are shared with TRBD1. The CDR3 length is 18 residues. Germline V lookup: CDR1 ENHRY, CDR2 SYGVKD. With V trimmed by 0 bases and J by 0 bases, 5 bases remained unmatched. The CDR3 protein is CAISESGQGRSSNQPQHF. CDR3 in DNA: TGTGCCATCAGTGAGTCGGGACAGGGGCGGAGTAGCAATCAGCCCCAGCATTTT.

As to this clone: The junction does not match germline at one end; this may be a read error. V and J are TRBV7-3 and TRBJ2-3, with D possibly matching TRBD1 (6 bases). The CDR3 length is 14 residues. Germline-derived CDR1 and CDR2 are SGHTA and FQGTGA. The DNA of the CDR3 is TGTGCCAGCAGCTTAAATTCCCCTTCGGGACAAATGAATTTT. This codes for CASSLNSPSGQMNF.

The chain is built from TRBV12-5 and TRBJ2-7; no definite D call. V was cut by 2 bases and J by 2 bases, with 7 bases left in between. In germline, CDR1 is LGHNT, CDR2 FRNRAP. The CDR3 totals 13 residues. DNA for the CDR3: TGTGCTAGTGGTTTGAACCGGGCCTACGAGCAGTACTTC. Translation gives CASGLNRAYEQYF. Filled out from reference TRBV12-5 and TRBJ2-7, the complete variable domain reads DARVTQTPRHKVTEMGQEVTMRCQPILGHNTVFWYRQTMMQGLELLAYFRNRAPLDDSGMPKDRFSAEMPDATLATLKIQPSEPRDSAVYFCASGLNRAYEQYFGPGTRLTVT.

This clone was found a few times. The CDR3 nucleotides read TGTGCCAGCAGCTTAGGGGGGTTACTCTCCTACGAGCAGTACTTC. Amino acids: CASSLGGLLSYEQYF. The chain couples TRBV11-2 to TRBJ2-7, with D perhaps being TRBD1 or TRBD2 (5 bases each). Germline assignment: CDR1 SGHAT and CDR2 FQNNGV. This CDR3 is 15 amino acids long. Trimming took 1 base from V and 0 from J, leaving 10 bases between them. The whole variable domain, remainder taken from reference TRBV11-2 and TRBJ2-7, is EAGVAQSPRYKIIEKRQSVAFWCNPISGHATLYWYQQILGQGPKLLIQFQNNGVVDDSQLPKDRFSAERLKGVDSTLKIQPAKLEDSAVYLCASSLGGLLSYEQYFGPGTRLTVT.

The chain uses TRBV4-2 and TRBJ1-5; D call uncertain. The CDR3 spans 13 residues. Trimming took 0 bases from V and 4 from J, leaving 4 bases between them. Germline CDR1 LGHNA, CDR2 YNFKEQ. CDR3 DNA: TGTGCCAGCAGCCAAGAATATAATCAGCCCCAGCATTTT. Protein: CASSQEYNQPQHF.

The CDR3: CASSQGGSGNTIYF. The CDR3 nucleotides read TGCGCCAGCAGCCAAGGGGGCTCTGGAAACACCATATATTTT. This chain uses TRBV5-1 with TRBJ1-3, with D possibly matching TRBD1 (6 bases). Germline CDR1 and CDR2: SGHRS and YFSETQ. V was pared by 4 bases and J by 0 bases, with 8 bases between. This CDR3 has 14 residues.